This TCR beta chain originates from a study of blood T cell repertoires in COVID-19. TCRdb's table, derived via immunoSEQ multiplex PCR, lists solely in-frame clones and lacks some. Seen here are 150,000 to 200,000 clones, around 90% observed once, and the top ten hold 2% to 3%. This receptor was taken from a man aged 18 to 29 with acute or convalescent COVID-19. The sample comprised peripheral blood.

In DNA form, the CDR3 reads TGTGCCAGCAGTGACCAGGGTGACGCTTACGAGCAGTACTTC. This sequence encodes CASSDQGDAYEQYF. The chain recombines TRBV2 with TRBJ2-7, with TRBD1 as a possible D gene (5 bases). Germline CDR1 reads SNHLY; CDR2 reads FYNNEI. The ends were cut back, 3 bases at V and 4 bases at J, with 13 bases in the middle. CDR3 size: 14 residues.